This T cell receptor beta chain came from a study of blood T cell repertoires in COVID-19. The wider study: There were acute and convalescent COVID-19 samples, and they came from the United States, Italy and Spain. PBMCs, B-cell-depleted T cells, or T cells were the source of the cDNA or gDNA that made up the material.

Per the study methods: It was from reference gene primer amplification that nucleated cell counts were estimated. Method: immunoSEQ multiplex PCR; TCRdb's copy keeps in-frame clones and lacks some. V and J calls and clone size are those listed in that table; D and trimming were worked out from the DNA. The table shows over 150,000 clones, with 75% to 80% occurring only once. CDR1 and CDR2 from the germline V gene are KGHSH and LQKENI. This CDR3 has 14 amino acids. V was clipped by 1 base and J by 7 bases, with 13 bases between them. The clonotype originates from a woman between 70 and 85 years old with acute or convalescent COVID-19. The chain combines TRBV18 with TRBJ2-5; weak D call: TRBD2 (5 bases). The sequenced sample consisted of peripheral blood. CDR3 protein: CASSPRTPLGTQYF. DNA for the CDR3: TGTGCCAGCTCACCACGGACTCCCTTAGGGACCCAGTACTTC.